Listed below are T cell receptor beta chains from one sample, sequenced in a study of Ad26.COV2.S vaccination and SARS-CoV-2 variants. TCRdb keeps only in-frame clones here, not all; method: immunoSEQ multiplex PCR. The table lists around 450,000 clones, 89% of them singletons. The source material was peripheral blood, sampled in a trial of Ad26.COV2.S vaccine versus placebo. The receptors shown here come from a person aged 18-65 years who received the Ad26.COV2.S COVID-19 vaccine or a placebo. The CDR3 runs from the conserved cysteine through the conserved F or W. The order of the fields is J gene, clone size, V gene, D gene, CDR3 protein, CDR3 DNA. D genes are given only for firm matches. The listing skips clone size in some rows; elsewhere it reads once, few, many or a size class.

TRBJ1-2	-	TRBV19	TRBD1	CASSIRQGASYGYTF	TGTGCCAGTAGTATCCGACAGGGGGCCAGCTATGGCTACACCTTC
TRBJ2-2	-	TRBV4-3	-	CASSQEWGGATFNTGELFF	TGCGCCAGCAGCCAAGAATGGGGGGGCGCCACTTTCAACACCGGGGAGCTGTTTTTT
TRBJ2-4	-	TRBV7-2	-	CASSLHRVGKNIQYF	TGTGCCAGCAGCTTACACAGGGTCGGCAAAAACATTCAGTACTTC
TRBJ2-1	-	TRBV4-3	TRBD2	CASSQGLAGNNEQFF	TGCGCCAGCAGCCAGGGACTAGCGGGGAACAATGAGCAGTTCTTC
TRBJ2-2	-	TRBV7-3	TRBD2	CASSLSGRGTGELFF	TGTGCCAGCAGCTTAAGCGGGAGAGGCACCGGGGAGCTGTTTTTT
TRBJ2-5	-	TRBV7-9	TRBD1	CASNAGTGEETQYF	TGTGCCAGCAACGCCGGGACAGGGGAAGAGACCCAGTACTTC
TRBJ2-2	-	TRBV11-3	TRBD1	CASSLGQGYLGELFF	TGTGCCAGCAGCTTGGGACAGGGGTACCTCGGGGAGCTGTTTTTT
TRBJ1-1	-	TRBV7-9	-	CASSLEVGTPEAFF	TGTGCCAGCAGCTTAGAGGTGGGTACCCCTGAAGCTTTCTTT
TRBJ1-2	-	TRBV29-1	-	CSGRTNYGYTF	TGCAGCGGAAGGACTAACTATGGCTACACCTTC
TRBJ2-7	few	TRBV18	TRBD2	CASSPRRASGANEQYF	TGTGCCAGCTCCCCTAGGAGGGCTAGCGGGGCGAATGAGCAGTACTTC
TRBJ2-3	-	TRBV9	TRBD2	CASSPWGGRSGTDTQYF	TGTGCCAGCAGCCCATGGGGGGGACGATCCGGCACAGATACGCAGTATTTT
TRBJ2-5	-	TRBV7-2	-	CASSLRARRDQETQYF	TGTGCCAGCAGCTTAAGGGCCAGAAGAGACCAAGAGACCCAGTACTTC
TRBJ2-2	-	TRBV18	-	CASLQNANTGELFF	TGTGCCAGTTTACAAAACGCGAACACCGGGGAGCTGTTTTTT
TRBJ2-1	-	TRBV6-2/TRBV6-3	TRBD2	CASSYARLAGGEQFF	TGTGCCAGCAGTTACGCTAGACTAGCGGGAGGAGAGCAGTTCTTC
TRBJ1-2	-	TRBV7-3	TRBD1	CASKVTGGSRGYTF	TGTGCCAGCAAGGTGACAGGGGGATCGCGCGGCTACACCTTC
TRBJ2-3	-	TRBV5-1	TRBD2	CASSPPRGGSTDTQYF	TGCGCCAGCAGTCCCCCGCGGGGGGGGAGCACAGATACGCAGTATTTT
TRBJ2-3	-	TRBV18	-	CASLQGGDTDTQYF	TGTGCCAGTCTCCAGGGCGGGGACACAGATACGCAGTATTTT